These 2 T cell receptor beta chains were all obtained from the same sample, sequenced in a study of blood T cell repertoires in COVID-19. The protocol was immunoSEQ multiplex PCR, while the TCRdb copy is restricted to in-frame clones and leaves out a portion. The table has approximately 300,000 clones, just over 85% seen once. What was sequenced was PBMCs or T cells enriched from blood (not recorded which). These receptors all come from a woman aged 18-35 years who had recovered from COVID-19.

The chain combines TRBV4-1 with TRBJ2-1, with a possible D match to TRBD2 (7 bases). CDR3 length equals 18 residues. Trimming left V 0 bases short and J 4 bases short, with 19 bases between. Per germline, CDR1 MGHRA and CDR2 YSYEKL. The CDR3 loop reads CASSQEIGGGALYNEQFF. In nucleotides, the CDR3 is TGCGCCAGCAGCCAAGAAATCGGAGGGGGGGCTCTATACAATGAGCAGTTCTTC.

For the CDR3, the DNA is TGTGCCAGCAGCTTCGGGACAGGGTTTTCACCCCTCCACTTT. Encoded protein: CASSFGTGFSPLHF. V gene TRBV7-9 combines with J gene TRBJ1-6; 9 bases align to TRBD1. The germline CDR1 and CDR2 sequences are SEHNR and FQNEAQ (reference sequence). V shed 3 bases, J shed 9 bases, and the junction held 3 bases outside the gene matches. The CDR3 spans 14 residues.